These 27 T cell receptor beta chains originate from one sample sequenced in a study of T cell responses to AZD1222 COVID-19 vaccine. Assay: immunoSEQ multiplex PCR; the TCRdb copy retains only in-frame clones and omits some. The table includes some 110,000 clones, around 89% detected once. This specimen was peripheral blood, taken 28 days after the second AZD1222 dose. These receptors were obtained from an adult who received the AZD1222 COVID-19 vaccine.

The J gene is TRBJ1-5, the V gene TRBV5-8; D might be TRBD1 (5 bases). Trimming took 2 bases from V and 5 from J, leaving 11 bases between them. Looked up from germline, CDR1 is SGHTS and CDR2 is YDEGEE. This CDR3 comprises 14 residues. The CDR3 protein is CASSFGQIYQPQHF. In nucleotides, the CDR3 is TGTGCCAGCAGCTTCGGACAAATCTATCAGCCCCAGCATTTT.

The chain recombines TRBV11-2 with TRBJ1-1, with unresolved D. V lost 5 bases to trimming and J lost 2 bases, with 9 bases between them. The CDR3 loop spans 13 amino acids. CDR1 and CDR2 from the germline V gene are SGHAT and FQNNGV. This CDR3 reads CASSQWKNTEAFF. The CDR3 nucleotides read TGTGCCAGCAGCCAATGGAAAAACACTGAAGCTTTCTTT.

This chain uses TRBV6-5 with TRBJ1-6; D gene uncertain. V was cut by 6 bases and J by 7 bases, with 7 bases left in between. The CDR3 runs to 12 residues. Germline CDR1 MNHEY, CDR2 SVGAGI. The CDR3 bases are TGTGCCAGCAGCAGCCGGAATTCACCCCTCCACTTT. Its protein product is CASSSRNSPLHF.

This clone was seen a single time. The chain carries TRBV19 and TRBJ1-4; 9 bases are shared with TRBD1. The CDR3 totals 15 residues. Germline trimming cut 6 bases from V and 0 bases from J; bases unmatched to any gene: 2. Looked up from germline, CDR1 is LNHDA and CDR2 is SQIVND (reference sequence). CDR3 DNA sequence: TGTGCCAGTAGGGACAGGGGCGCAACTAATGAAAAACTGTTTTTT. Amino acid sequence: CASRDRGATNEKLFF.

The CDR3 nucleotides are TGTGCCAGCAGCTTGTTAGGGACAGGCAGCTCCTACGAGCAGTACTTC. The encoded protein is CASSLLGTGSSYEQYF. J is TRBJ2-7 and V is TRBV5-4; 8 bases line up with TRBD1. Trimming took 1 base from V and 0 from J; bases not matched to a gene: 6. The CDR3 has 16 amino acids. Germline-derived CDR1 and CDR2 are SGHNT and YYREEE (reference sequence).

This rearrangement joins TRBV27 to TRBJ2-5, with TRBD1 identical over 7 bases. The junction had 5 bases not matched to a gene; V was cut back by 3 bases and J by 4 bases. Per the germline V gene, CDR1 is MNHEY and CDR2 is SMNVEV (reference sequence). The CDR3 runs to 14 residues. CDR3 bases: TGTGCCAGCAGTTTGGTACAGGGGTCAGAGACCCAGTACTTC. Translating it yields CASSLVQGSETQYF.

V usage is TRBV14 and J usage is TRBJ2-2; TRBD2 matches at 7 bases. From germline, CDR1 is SGHDN and CDR2 FVKESK. The CDR3 spans 16 residues. Losses at the gene ends were 1 base for V and 2 bases for J; bases not matched to a gene: 4. The CDR3 DNA reads as TGTGCCAGCAGCCAAGTGGGAGGGGTAAACACCGGGGAGCTGTTTTTT. The encoded protein is CASSQVGGVNTGELFF.

In its sample, this clone was seen once. J is TRBJ2-7 and V is TRBV12-3 or TRBV12-4, with unresolved D. Trimming cost V 4 bases and J 3 bases, with 4 bases left between them. The CDR3 loop spans 11 amino acids. The CDR3 nucleotides read TGTGCCAGCAGTTCCTTCTACGAGCAGTACTTC. Protein: CASSSFYEQYF.

J is TRBJ1-2 and V is TRBV4-1, with a possible D match to TRBD1 (6 bases). This CDR3 is built from 15 residues. The V gene's germline CDR1 is MGHRA and CDR2 YSYEKL. V was shortened by 4 bases and J by 3 bases, with 15 bases between the two germline ends. The CDR3 nucleotides are TGCGCCAGCAGCCCTATGAACAGGGTAGACTATGGCTACACCTTC. It translates to CASSPMNRVDYGYTF.

This chain joins TRBV7-9 and TRBJ2-7; maybe TRBD1 (6 bases). The CDR3 is made up of 14 amino acids. The germline V gene has CDR1 SEHNR and CDR2 FQNEAQ (reference sequence). Trimming stripped 5 bases from V and 2 bases from J, with 13 bases between. The CDR3, as DNA: TGTGCCAGCAGCCAGGGACACGGTGCCTACGAGCAGTACTTC. Translated, it gives CASSQGHGAYEQYF.

V and J are TRBV4-1 and TRBJ2-3; 9 bases agree with TRBD2. J gave up 5 bases and V 0 bases, and 12 bases lay outside the gene matches. From germline, CDR1 is MGHRA and CDR2 YSYEKL. CDR3 length equals 18 residues. CDR3 nucleotide sequence: TGCGCCAGCAGCCAAGATGGGGGGCGGGAGGGCCAGGAAGATACGCAGTATTTT. Translating it yields CASSQDGGREGQEDTQYF.

The chain uses TRBV24-1 and TRBJ2-7; D might be TRBD1 or TRBD2, each matching 5 bases. Between the trimmed V and J ends, which lost 5 bases and 5 bases, there was a span of 9 bases. CDR3 size: 12 residues. Germline CDR1 reads KGHDR; CDR2 reads SFDVKD. Here the CDR3 DNA reads TGTGCCACCAGTGCAGGGAGCAACGAGCAGTACTTC. Translating it yields CATSAGSNEQYF.

This clone was recorded a few times. This chain connects TRBV19 to TRBJ1-2; 11 positions agree with TRBD1. V lost 4 bases and J lost 7; bases outside the gene matches: 11. The CDR3 covers 16 residues. Germline lookup yields CDR1 LNHDA and CDR2 SQIVND (reference sequence). The CDR3 reads CASSTGTGGVMGGYTF. CDR3 coding DNA: TGTGCCAGTAGTACCGGGACAGGGGGTGTGATGGGTGGCTACACCTTC.

The rearrangement uses TRBV3-1 (or the pseudogene TRBV3-2) and TRBJ2-7; D is perhaps TRBD2 (6 bases). Trimming shortened V by 3 bases and J by 2 bases, and 11 bases separated the two germline ends. This CDR3 spans 14 amino acids. CDR1 and CDR2 from the germline V gene are LGHDT and YNNKEL (reference sequence). The CDR3 bases are TGTGCCAGCAGCCACTCTAGCGTCCCCTACGAGCAGTACTTC. Its translation is CASSHSSVPYEQYF.

The rearrangement uses TRBV5-4 and TRBJ2-7; TRBD2 aligns across 11 bases. CDR1 and CDR2 from the germline V gene are SGHNT and YYREEE (reference sequence). CDR3 length: 15 amino acids. The trim removed 2 bases at V and 2 bases at J, leaving 3 bases unmatched. In nucleotides, the CDR3 is TGTGCCAGCAGCTTTAGCGGGGGGGGACCCTACGAGCAGTACTTC. Amino acid sequence: CASSFSGGGPYEQYF.

The chain recombines TRBV19 with TRBJ2-3, with D unclear. Trimming removed 5 bases at V and 5 bases at J, with 14 bases between. Germline CDR1 LNHDA, CDR2 SQIVND (reference sequence). CDR3 size: 14 residues. Here the CDR3 DNA reads TGTGCCAGTAGTCCCTCCGAGATGCGAGATACGCAGTATTTT. It specifies CASSPSEMRDTQYF.

The V and J genes are TRBV19 and TRBJ1-1, with 7 bases matching TRBD1. This CDR3 contains 16 residues. The V gene's germline CDR1 is LNHDA and CDR2 SQIVND (reference sequence). V was clipped by 6 bases and J by 5 bases; unmatched bases: 15. This chain's CDR3 is CASSSRGEGAATEAFF. Written as DNA, the CDR3 is TGTGCCAGTAGCTCCAGAGGGGAGGGGGCGGCGACTGAAGCTTTCTTT.

This sequence joins TRBV6-5 and TRBJ1-2; possibly TRBD1 for D (5 bases). V was trimmed by 8 bases and J by 8 bases, leaving 18 bases between them. This CDR3 has 13 residues. Germline CDR1 and CDR2: MNHEY and SVGAGI. CDR3 in DNA: TGTGCCAGCCGGCACGACGCAGGGAAAGGCTACACCTTC. Translating it yields CASRHDAGKGYTF.

This rearrangement joins TRBV5-6 to TRBJ2-3; TRBD2 is a possible D gene (7 bases). There are 16 residues in the CDR3. V lost 0 bases and J lost 5, with 16 bases in between. Germline loops: CDR1 SGHDT, CDR2 YYEEEE. As DNA, the CDR3 is TGTGCCAGCAGCTTGGGGATCAGGGGAGGGGGAGATACGCAGTATTTT. Protein sequence: CASSLGIRGGGDTQYF. Together with reference TRBV5-6 and TRBJ2-3, the CDR3 gives the full variable domain: DAGVTQSPTHLIKTRGQQVTLRCSPKSGHDTVSWYQQALGQGPQFIFQYYEEEERQRGNFPDRFSGHQFPNYSSELNVNALLLGDSALYLCASSLGIRGGGDTQYFGPGTRLTVL.

This clone was detected only a few times. The genes are TRBV11-2 and TRBJ1-2; D is ambiguous. Trimming stripped 4 bases from V and 1 base from J, with 19 bases between. The germline gives CDR1 SGHAT, CDR2 FQNNGV. This CDR3 is 17 amino acids long. The CDR3 reads CASSSTMGDTNNYGYTF. Here the CDR3 DNA reads TGTGCCAGCAGCTCCACGATGGGTGACACGAATAACTATGGCTACACCTTC.

The V call is TRBV12-3 or TRBV12-4, the J call TRBJ1-2; D possibly corresponds to TRBD1 (5 bases). The CDR3 length is 13 residues. Trimming shortened V by 1 base and J by 3 bases, and 6 bases separated the two germline ends. CDR3 loop: CASSLDRYYGYTF. As DNA, the CDR3 is TGTGCCAGCAGTTTAGACAGGTACTATGGCTACACCTTC.

This chain joins TRBV3-1 (or the pseudogene TRBV3-2) and TRBJ2-7; the D is unclear. Looked up from germline, CDR1 is LGHDT and CDR2 is YNNKEL (reference sequence). The CDR3 consists of 14 residues. With 0 bases removed from V and 3 bases from J, the gap between germline ends came to 9 bases. CDR3 DNA sequence: TGTGCCAGCAGCCAAGATACGAGGATCTACGAGCAGTACTTC. The encoded protein is CASSQDTRIYEQYF.

V usage is TRBV21-1 and J usage is TRBJ2-7; TRBD2, the D gene given by the table, was not confirmed from the DNA. TRBV21-1 is listed as a pseudogene. The CDR3 has 14 amino acids. The CDR3 DNA is TGTGCCAGCAGCAAAGAGCGGGAGGTATACGAGCAGTACTTC. It encodes CASSKEREVYEQYF.

This chain uses TRBV7-3 with TRBJ1-2; D remains ambiguous. The CDR3 contains 15 residues. Germline V gene sequence: CDR1 SGHTA, CDR2 FQGTGA. V was clipped by 5 bases and J by 4 bases, with 17 bases between them. For the CDR3, the DNA is TGTGCCAGCAGCCCCCAACCGAGGGTGAGCTATGGCTACACCTTC. It specifies CASSPQPRVSYGYTF.

The CDR3 sequence is CASSARLGQPYGYTF. The CDR3 region has the DNA TGTGCCAGCAGCGCGCGACTGGGACAGCCCTATGGCTACACCTTC. This rearrangement joins TRBV6-4 to TRBJ1-2; 7 nucleotides agree with TRBD1. The CDR3 totals 15 residues. The junction had 11 bases not matched to a gene; V was cut back by 6 bases and J by 4 bases. Germline CDR1 reads MRHNA; CDR2 reads SNTAGT.

This chain joins TRBV5-1 and TRBJ2-1; TRBD2 is a possible D gene (6 bases). The CDR3 is made up of 14 amino acids. Germline V gives CDR1 SGHRS, CDR2 YFSETQ. The V end lost 5 bases, the J end lost 10 bases, and 19 bases lay between the germline ends. Here the CDR3 DNA reads TGCGCCAGCAGACACGGCGGGGCCACTGGGGAGCAGTTCTTC. Protein product: CASRHGGATGEQFF.

This clone has just one count. This chain joins TRBV30 and TRBJ1-2; possible D gene TRBD1, 5 bases. The CDR3 runs to 12 residues. V lost 4 bases, J lost 4 bases, and 10 bases lay in between. Germline V gene data show CDR1 as GTSNPN and CDR2 as SVGIG (reference sequence). The CDR3 nucleotides read TGTGCCTGGACAGGGAAATCCTATGGCTACACCTTC. Protein: CAWTGKSYGYTF. The complete variable domain, with remaining parts taken from reference TRBV30 and TRBJ1-2, reads SQTIHQWPATLVQPVGSPLSLECTVEGTSNPNLYWYRQAAGRGLQLLFYSVGIGQISSEVPQNLSASRPQDRQFILSSKKLLLSDSGFYLCAWTGKSYGYTFGSGTRLTVV.